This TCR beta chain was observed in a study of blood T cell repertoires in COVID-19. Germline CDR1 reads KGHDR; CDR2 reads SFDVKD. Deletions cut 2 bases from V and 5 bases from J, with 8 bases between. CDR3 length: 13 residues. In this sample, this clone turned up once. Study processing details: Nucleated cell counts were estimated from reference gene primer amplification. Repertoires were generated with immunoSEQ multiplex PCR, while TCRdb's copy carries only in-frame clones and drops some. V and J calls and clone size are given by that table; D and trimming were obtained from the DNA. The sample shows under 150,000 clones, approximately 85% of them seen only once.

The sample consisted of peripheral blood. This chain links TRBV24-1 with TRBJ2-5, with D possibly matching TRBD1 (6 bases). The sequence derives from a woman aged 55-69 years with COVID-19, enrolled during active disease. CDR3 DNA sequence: TGTGCCACCAGTGATTGGACAGACGAGACCCAGTACTTC. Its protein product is CATSDWTDETQYF.